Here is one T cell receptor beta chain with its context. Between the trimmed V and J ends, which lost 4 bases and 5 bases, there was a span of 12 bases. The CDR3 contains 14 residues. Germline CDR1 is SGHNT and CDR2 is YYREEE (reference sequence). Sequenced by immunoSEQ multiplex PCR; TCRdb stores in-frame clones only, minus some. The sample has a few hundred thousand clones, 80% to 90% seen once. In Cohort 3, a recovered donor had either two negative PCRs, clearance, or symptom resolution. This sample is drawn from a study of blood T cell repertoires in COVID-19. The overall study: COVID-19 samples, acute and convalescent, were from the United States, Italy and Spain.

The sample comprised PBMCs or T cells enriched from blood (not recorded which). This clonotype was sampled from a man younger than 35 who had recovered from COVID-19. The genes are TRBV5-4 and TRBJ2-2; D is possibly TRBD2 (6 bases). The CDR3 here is CASSQTRSTGELFF. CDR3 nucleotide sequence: TGTGCCAGCAGCCAGACTAGATCGACCGGGGAGCTGTTTTTT.